This note documents a single T cell receptor (beta chain) sequence. This sample is part of a study of blood T cell repertoires in COVID-19. Study-wide context: The United States, Italy and Spain supplied acute and convalescent COVID-19 samples. T cells, B-cell-depleted T cells, or PBMCs supplied cDNA or gDNA.

J lost 5 bases, V lost 2 bases, and 5 bases had no gene match. This CDR3 spans 15 amino acids. The germline V gene has CDR1 ENHRY and CDR2 SYGVKD. Source study methods: Quantification of nucleated cells was approximated via reference gene primer amplification. TCRdb's copy holds only in-frame clones and misses some; the assay was immunoSEQ multiplex PCR. The V and J calls and clone size come from that table; D and trimming were worked out from the DNA. This table holds approximately 15,000 clones, 80% to 90% found once. The sample taken for sequencing was peripheral blood. This sequence originates from a woman in her fifties or sixties with active or convalescent COVID-19. The J gene is TRBJ2-3, the V gene TRBV10-3; 9 nucleotides agree with TRBD2. CDR3 nucleotides: TGTGCCATCAGTGAGGCGGGGGGGCTGGGAGATACGCAGTATTTT. Translating it yields CAISEAGGLGDTQYF.